This TCR beta chain came from a study of blood T cell repertoires in COVID-19. At the level of the study: Researchers got acute and convalescent COVID-19 samples from the United States, Italy and Spain. T cells, B-cell-depleted T cells, or PBMCs supplied cDNA or gDNA.

The protocol was immunoSEQ multiplex PCR, while the TCRdb copy is restricted to in-frame clones and leaves out a portion. The table has 300,000 to 400,000 clones, around 86% seen once. The CDR3 extends over 14 amino acids. The germline V gene encodes CDR1 LNHDA and CDR2 SQIVND (reference sequence). V shed 5 bases and J 3 bases; nucleotides not matched to a gene: 4. The Seattle site enrolled patients during active infection and followed them longitudinally. The rearrangement joins TRBV19 to TRBJ2-1; TRBD2 agrees at 7 bases. The receptor was derived from a woman aged 45 to 65 with COVID-19, enrolled during active disease. Specimen: peripheral blood. CDR3 in amino acids: CASSFSGNYNEQFF. The CDR3 DNA reads as TGTGCCAGTAGTTTCAGCGGGAACTACAATGAGCAGTTCTTC.